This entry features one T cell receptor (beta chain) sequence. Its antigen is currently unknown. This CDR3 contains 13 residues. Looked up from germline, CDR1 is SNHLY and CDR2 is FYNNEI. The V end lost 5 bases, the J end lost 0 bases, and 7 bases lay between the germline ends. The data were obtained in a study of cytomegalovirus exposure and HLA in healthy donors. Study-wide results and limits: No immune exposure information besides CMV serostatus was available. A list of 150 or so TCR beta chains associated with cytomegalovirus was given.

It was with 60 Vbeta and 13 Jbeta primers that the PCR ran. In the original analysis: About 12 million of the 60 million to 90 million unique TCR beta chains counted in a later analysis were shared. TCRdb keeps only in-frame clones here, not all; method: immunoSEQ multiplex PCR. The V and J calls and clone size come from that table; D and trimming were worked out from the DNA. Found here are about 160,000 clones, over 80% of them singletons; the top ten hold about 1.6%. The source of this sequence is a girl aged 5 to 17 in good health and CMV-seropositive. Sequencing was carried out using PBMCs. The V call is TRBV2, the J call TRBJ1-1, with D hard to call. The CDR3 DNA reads TGTGCCAGCAGTAGCCTCATGAACACTGAAGCTTTCTTT. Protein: CASSSLMNTEAFF.